Shown below are 25 T cell receptor beta chains from a single sample sequenced in a study of early T cells in non-severe SARS-CoV-2 infection. TCRdb passed the 5' RACE reads through MiXCR, listing each CDR3 protein once. The table has 100,000 to 150,000 distinct CDR3 sequences, more than 12% seen once. Material: whole blood. These receptors were collected from an adult who was a healthcare worker with PCR-confirmed SARS-CoV-2 infection or an uninfected control (not recorded which).

This clonotype was found many times. The chain has TRBV5-1 and TRBJ2-2; the match to TRBD1 covers 10 bases. The CDR3 runs to 15 residues. V gave up 7 bases and J gave up 3 bases; unmatched junction bases: 6. Per germline, CDR1 SGHRS and CDR2 YFSETQ. This CDR3 reads CASSGTGDYTGELFF. DNA for the CDR3: TGCGCCAGCTCCGGGACAGGGGATTACACCGGGGAGCTGTTTTTT.

In its sample, this clonotype was seen a few times. The V and J genes are TRBV28 and TRBJ1-1; tentatively, D is TRBD1 (5 bases). This CDR3 has 15 amino acids. V was pared by 6 bases and J by 5 bases, with 19 bases between. Germline V gene data show CDR1 as MDHEN and CDR2 as SYDVKM. The CDR3 is CASSHRVLRATEAFF. The CDR3 DNA is TGTGCCAGCAGCCATAGGGTCCTCAGGGCGACTGAAGCTTTCTTT.

V is TRBV12-3 or TRBV12-4 and J is TRBJ2-7; D gene unclear. Deletions cut 3 bases from V and 5 bases from J, with 11 bases between. This CDR3 spans 13 amino acids. CDR3 nucleotides: TGTGCCAGCAGTTTTTCAGGCACCCACGAGCAGTACTTC. It codes for CASSFSGTHEQYF.

There are many counts of this clonotype. One end of the junction is discordant with germline, which a read error may explain. This chain uses TRBV9 with TRBJ1-6; D is ambiguous. CDR1 and CDR2 from the germline V gene are SGDLS and YYNGEE. The CDR3 spans 14 residues. The CDR3 reads CASSVDSYDSPLHF. The CDR3 DNA reads as TGTGCCAGCAGCGTAGACAGCTATGATTCACCCCTCCACTTT. The variable domain in full, completed from reference TRBV9 and TRBJ1-6, reads DSGVTQTPKHLITATGQRVTLRCSPRSGDLSVYWYQQSLDQGLQFLIQYYNGEERAKGNILERFSAQQFPDLHSELNLSSLELGDSALYFCASSVDSYDSPLHFGNGTRLTVT.

This clonotype occurred a few times. V usage is TRBV29-1 and J usage is TRBJ1-1; 7 nucleotides align to TRBD1. Germline CDR1 reads SQVTM; CDR2 reads ANQGSEA. V shed 6 bases and J 10 bases; nucleotides not matched to a gene: 14. This CDR3 spans 13 amino acids. CDR3 bases: TGCAGCGTGGCGACAGGGAGGGATGTAGCAGCTTTCTTT. The encoded protein is CSVATGRDVAAFF.

This clonotype was seen ten or more times. The chain has TRBV7-3 and TRBJ1-1, with D possibly being TRBD1 (6 bases). The V end was cut by 5 bases, the J end by 4 bases, with 14 bases between. CDR3 length equals 14 residues. CDR1 is SGHTA, CDR2 FQGTGA, per germline. CDR3 coding DNA: TGTGCCAGCAGCCCCCAGGGGCAGGGCACTGAAGCTTTCTTT. It is translated as CASSPQGQGTEAFF.

The chain has TRBV27 and TRBJ2-7; tentatively, D is TRBD2 (5 bases). V lost 1 base and J lost 2, with 9 bases in between. The germline V gene encodes CDR1 MNHEY and CDR2 SMNVEV (reference sequence). The CDR3 loop spans 14 amino acids. CDR3 amino acids: CASSLFGEPYEQYF. The DNA for the CDR3 is TGTGCCAGCAGTTTATTCGGGGAGCCCTACGAGCAGTACTTC.

This clonotype was seen more than once but under ten times. The chain has TRBV6-5 and TRBJ2-4; 9 bases map to TRBD2. This CDR3 contains 15 residues. The germline CDR1 and CDR2 sequences are MNHEY and SVGAGI. J lost 3 bases, V lost 6 bases, and 6 bases had no gene match. CDR3 DNA sequence: TGTGCCAGCAGCCCCAGCGGGGGGCGCAAAAACATTCAGTACTTC. Residues: CASSPSGGRKNIQYF.

This rearrangement joins TRBV5-1 to TRBJ2-2, with D maybe TRBD2 (6 bases). The germline V and J ends were trimmed by 0 bases and 7 bases, with 10 bases remaining between them. This CDR3 has 14 residues. Looked up from germline, CDR1 is SGHRS and CDR2 is YFSETQ. The CDR3: CASSLAGEIGELFF. The DNA of the CDR3 is TGCGCCAGCAGCTTGGCGGGGGAAATCGGGGAGCTGTTTTTT. The full variable domain, its missing parts supplied by reference TRBV5-1 and TRBJ2-2, is KAGVTQTPRYLIKTRGQQVTLSCSPISGHRSVSWYQQTPGQGLQFLFEYFSETQRNKGNFPGRFSGRQFSNSRSEMNVSTLELGDSALYLCASSLAGEIGELFFGEGSRLTVL.

The chain has TRBV29-1 and TRBJ1-5; D may be TRBD1 (5 bases). This CDR3 is 12 amino acids long. CDR1 is SQVTM, CDR2 ANQGSEA, per germline. V was cut by 6 bases and J by 7 bases, with 13 bases left in between. The CDR3 protein is CSVGGGLQPQHF. The CDR3 DNA reads TGCAGCGTGGGGGGAGGTTTGCAGCCCCAGCATTTT. The variable domain in full, completed from reference TRBV29-1 and TRBJ1-5, reads SAVISQKPSRDICQRGTSLTIQCQVDSQVTMMFWYRQQPGQSLTLIATANQGSEATYESGFVIDKFPISRPNLTFSTLTVSNMSPEDSSIYLCSVGGGLQPQHFGDGTRLSIL.

This clonotype has ten or more counts. The chain employs TRBV4-1 and TRBJ1-3; D is uncertain. The CDR3 extends over 16 amino acids. The germline gives CDR1 MGHRA, CDR2 YSYEKL. V dropped 6 bases and J dropped 0 bases, with 15 bases sitting between them. CDR3 region: CASSIQRGSSGNTIYF. CDR3 DNA: TGCGCCAGCAGTATTCAACGCGGAAGCTCTGGAAACACCATATATTTT.

The rearrangement joins TRBV5-5 to TRBJ1-2; weak D call: TRBD1 (5 bases). CDR3 length: 14 amino acids. CDR1 is SGHKS, CDR2 YYEKEE, per germline (reference sequence). V dropped 3 bases and J dropped 3 bases, with 12 bases sitting between them. In DNA, the CDR3 is TGTGCCAGCAGCTCCGTGGGAGGGGACTATGGCTACACCTTC. It encodes CASSSVGGDYGYTF. The full variable domain, its missing parts supplied by reference TRBV5-5 and TRBJ1-2, is DAGVTQSPTHLIKTRGQQVTLRCSPISGHKSVSWYQQVLGQGPQFIFQYYEKEERGRGNFPDRFSARQFPNYSSELNVNALLLGDSALYLCASSSVGGDYGYTFGSGTRLTVV.

About this clonotype itself: An end of the junction does not agree with germline; a read error may underlie this. The CDR3 loop reads CASSRTGSLTDTQFF. The CDR3 nucleotides are TGTGCCAGCAGCCGAACGGGGAGCTTAACAGATACGCAGTTTTTT. The genes are TRBV7-8 and TRBJ2-3; possibly TRBD2 for D (5 bases). The CDR3 is 15 amino acids. Germline lookup yields CDR1 SGHVS and CDR2 FQNEAQ.

This clonotype was seen repeatedly, ten times or more. This sequence joins TRBV2 and TRBJ1-5; D is ambiguous. Germline CDR1 and CDR2: SNHLY and FYNNEI. V lost 6 bases and J lost 8, with 14 bases in between. The CDR3 runs to 13 residues. The CDR3 DNA reads TGTGCCAGCAGCACCTACCTGGATGAGCCCCAGCATTTT. It encodes CASSTYLDEPQHF.

The rearrangement joins TRBV24-1 to TRBJ2-7; D may be TRBD2 (7 bases). The CDR3 covers 17 residues. The ends were cut back, 4 bases at V and 1 base at J, with 19 bases in the middle. Germline lookup yields CDR1 KGHDR and CDR2 SFDVKD. The CDR3 here is CATSDGATGGASYEQYF. CDR3 bases: TGTGCCACCAGTGACGGGGCCACGGGGGGCGCGTCCTACGAGCAGTACTTC.

This clonotype came up a few times. The rearrangement uses TRBV7-2 and TRBJ2-7, with TRBD2 identical over 13 bases. The length of the CDR3 is 16 residues. CDR1 SGHTA and CDR2 FQGNSA come from the germline V gene. V shed 5 bases and J 2 bases; nucleotides not matched to a gene: 6. CDR3 region: CASSPTGTSGTYEQYF. CDR3 bases: TGTGCCAGCAGCCCGACCGGGACTAGCGGGACCTACGAGCAGTACTTC.

This clonotype has more than one count but fewer than ten. J is TRBJ1-5 and V is TRBV7-2; TRBD1 is a possible D gene (6 bases). The V gene's germline CDR1 is SGHTA and CDR2 FQGNSA. The CDR3 loop spans 16 amino acids. Trimming took 1 base from V and 1 from J, leaving 11 bases between them. CDR3 in amino acids: CASSLEGGMSNQPQHF. CDR3 in DNA: TGTGCCAGCAGCTTAGAAGGGGGGATGAGCAATCAGCCCCAGCATTTT.

Only a few counts were recorded for this clonotype. The rearrangement uses TRBV3-1 and TRBJ2-3; a possible D gene is TRBD1 (5 bases). Trimming took 5 bases from V and 2 from J, leaving 20 bases between them. The germline V gene encodes CDR1 LGHDT and CDR2 YNNKEL (reference sequence). This CDR3 contains 17 residues. For the CDR3, the DNA is TGTGCCAGCAGCTTCTACAGGTTACTCTCCAACACAGATACGCAGTATTTT. Translation gives CASSFYRLLSNTDTQYF.

This clonotype was seen more than once but under ten times. The V gene is TRBV3-1, the J gene TRBJ1-3, with unresolved D. The CDR3 consists of 15 residues. The V end lost 4 bases, the J end lost 1 base, and 11 bases lay between the germline ends. The V gene's germline CDR1 is LGHDT and CDR2 YNNKEL (reference sequence). The DNA of the CDR3 is TGTGCCAGCAGCCCGTCGGCAGAATCTGGAAACACCATATATTTT. Translation gives CASSPSAESGNTIYF.

V is TRBV7-3 and J is TRBJ1-1, with D perhaps TRBD1 (5 bases). V lost 2 bases and J lost 8, with 12 bases in between. The CDR3 runs to 13 residues. Germline lookup yields CDR1 SGHTA and CDR2 FQGTGA. The CDR3 nucleotides read TGTGCCAGCAGCTTATATCAGGGAACAGAAGCTTTCTTT. It translates to CASSLYQGTEAFF.

This clonotype came up a few times. The rearrangement links TRBV6-1 to TRBJ2-7; 8 nucleotides align to TRBD2. Germline assignment: CDR1 MNHNS and CDR2 SASEGT. J lost 0 bases, V lost 6 bases, and 10 bases had no gene match. This CDR3 spans 16 amino acids. The CDR3 DNA follows: TGTGCCAGCAGATCTTTGACTAGCGCCTCCTCCTACGAGCAGTACTTC. Translating gives CASRSLTSASSYEQYF.

This clonotype was observed a handful of times. This rearrangement joins TRBV6-2 or TRBV6-3 to TRBJ2-5; unclear D gene. Germline loops: CDR1 MNHEY, CDR2 SVGEGT. The CDR3 has 16 amino acids. V was cut by 2 bases and J by 2 bases, with 15 bases left in between. CDR3 sequence reads: CASSYPSLTRQETQYF. CDR3 sequence (DNA): TGTGCCAGCAGTTACCCATCCCTGACACGGCAAGAGACCCAGTACTTC.

This clonotype occurred many times. The rearrangement uses TRBV18 and TRBJ2-7; D unresolved. The CDR3 sequence is 14 residues long. Trimming stripped 6 bases from V and 1 base from J, with 13 bases between. Per germline, CDR1 KGHSH and CDR2 LQKENI. The DNA of the CDR3 is TGTGCCAGCTCCTCCGGCGTGGGATCCTACGAGCAGTACTTC. As protein: CASSSGVGSYEQYF. The variable domain in full, with the rest retrieved from reference TRBV18 and TRBJ2-7, is NAGVMQNPRHLVRRRGQEARLRCSPMKGHSHVYWYRQLPEEGLKFMVYLQKENIIDESGMPKERFSAEFPKEGPSILRIQQVVRGDSAAYFCASSSGVGSYEQYFGPGTRLTVT.

The V call is TRBV12-3 or TRBV12-4, the J call TRBJ2-7; D is possibly TRBD2 (5 bases). This CDR3 comprises 14 residues. V was pared by 3 bases and J by 4 bases, with 13 bases between. The CDR3 loop reads CASSFFGEIYEQYF. The CDR3 DNA follows: TGTGCCAGCAGTTTTTTCGGGGAGATATACGAGCAGTACTTC.

This chain connects TRBV5-1 to TRBJ2-2; D remains unclear. The CDR3 extends over 14 amino acids. Trimming stripped 1 base from V and 1 base from J, with 5 bases between. The germline V gene has CDR1 SGHRS and CDR2 YFSETQ. CDR3 protein: CASSLHGNTGELFF. The CDR3 DNA reads as TGCGCCAGCAGCTTGCATGGGAACACCGGGGAGCTGTTTTTT.